This TCR beta chain was documented in a study of cytomegalovirus exposure and HLA in healthy donors. Across the whole study: Early released data comprised some 85 million unique TCRs from HLA-typed donors.

It was with 60 Vbeta and 13 Jbeta primers that the PCR ran. Method: immunoSEQ multiplex PCR; TCRdb's copy keeps in-frame clones and lacks some. Of about 180,000 clones in the sample, about 77% were seen once. V lost 5 bases, J lost 1 base, and 5 bases stayed unmatched. The CDR3 has 16 residues. The germline V gene encodes CDR1 SGHNT and CDR2 YENEEA. Study findings and constraints: Indistinguishable V segments, including TRBV6-2 and TRBV6-3, were excluded. By HLA locus, TCR association rates varied in a later analysis, with DRB1 showing the most and HLA-C the fewest.

Concerning this clone itself: Its antigen is unidentified.

Sequencing was carried out using PBMCs. The V gene is TRBV11-3, the J gene TRBJ2-7; 13 nucleotides match TRBD2. This TCR was sampled from a woman younger than 45 in good health and CMV-seropositive. In nucleotides, the CDR3 is TGTGCCAGCAGCCCGGGACTAGCGGGAACGTCCTACGAGCAGTACTTC. Translated, it gives CASSPGLAGTSYEQYF.